This note documents a single TCR beta chain sequence. Its antigen is unknown. Per-base qualities were not stored, and no clone one base away is much larger. This entry is derived from a study of T cells in narcolepsy (dated by TCRdb to between 2018 and 2020). About the investigation overall: Patients with narcolepsy type 1 or type 2 (NT1, NT2) were enrolled in the study together with healthy control donors. To look for autoreactive T cells in narcolepsy patients that target self-antigens of hypocretin neurons (hypocretin, TRIB2), the study used TCR Vbeta sequencing to follow clonotypes in blood and CSF. Points the paper makes about the study in general: Patients and controls had comparable numbers of sequenced blood memory CD4+ clonotypes, averaging about 37,000 and 33,000, respectively. Plots that compared CSF and blood CD4+ T cell clonotypes from the same patient highlighted HCRT-specific and TRIB2-specific autoreactive clonotypes. Some blood memory CD4+ repertoires from patients and controls contained no sequences matching autoreactive T cell clones. According to the report, autoreactive clonotypes were detected serially in the blood of the same patients and of different patients, but not in healthy controls.

Memory CD4+ T cells were sorted ex vivo from peripheral blood of narcolepsy patients and healthy controls for TCR Vbeta sequencing. Libraries were constructed by the immunoSEQ multiplex PCR assay. TCRdb stores this immuneACCESS table with in-frame sequences only. Part of the clones is absent; in the studies checked, under half of the shortfall reflects unresolved V genes, and no reason is known for the rest. This sample has about 30,000 clones in its table, and about four fifths of those were observed once. The ten largest make up 1.1% of the sample. Measured from the cysteine to the phenylalanine, the CDR3 is 14 residues long. Only the CDR3 region is kept as DNA, spanning 42 bases read in frame from base 1. For this chain, trimming is 6 bases at the V end and 2 bases at the J end, and the number of junction bases without a gene match is 6. CDR1 MNHEY and CDR2 SVGAGI were looked up in the germline V gene.

The source is a human donor with narcolepsy. Sequencing was performed on CD45RA- memory CD4+ T cells from PBMCs. The label giving this sample's cell subset or site can be read as: memory T cells sorted ex vivo from peripheral blood. This chain is built from TRBV6-5 and TRBJ2-7, with TRBD1 matching 8 junction bases. The DNA is TGTGCCAGCAGCCCCGGGACAGGACCCTACGAGCAGTACTTC. This codes for CASSPGTGPYEQYF.